The next 9 T cell receptor beta chains were all read from a single sample in a study of T cells expressing NK-cell markers. TCRdb reprocessed the 5' RACE reads and reports one entry per CDR3 protein, with no DNA. The sample includes about 380,000 distinct CDR3 sequences. The sequencing input was blood T cells: a sorted CD56 or NKG2C T cell subset, CD4+ or CD8+ T cells, or bulk PBMC T cells (not recorded which). The receptors come from a man aged 18-70 years in good health.

The chain is built from TRBV7-6 and TRBJ1-3; TCRdb picks TRBD1, but there is no DNA to check that call. Germline CDR1 reads SGHVS; CDR2 reads FNYEAQ. The CDR3 runs 18 residues. The CDR3 loop reads CASSLTLTGKRSGNTIYF.

The chain combines TRBV2 with TRBJ1-6; TCRdb proposes TRBD1, but this gene call is untestable without DNA. Germline V gives CDR1 SNHLY, CDR2 FYNNEI. This CDR3 contains 16 residues. The CDR3 loop reads CASSEEGTGYNSPLHF.

The chain couples TRBV6-2 or TRBV6-3 to TRBJ2-4; TCRdb outputs TRBD1, but without DNA this stays unchecked. Germline loops: CDR1 MNHEY, CDR2 SVGEGT. CDR3 length equals 17 residues. CDR3 sequence reads: CASSYPRQEGKKNIQYF.

V is TRBV5-1 and J is TRBJ2-1; TCRdb gives TRBD2 as the D gene, but with no DNA this cannot be confirmed. Germline V CDR1 and CDR2: SGHRS, YFSETQ. The CDR3 has 17 residues. CDR3 sequence reads: CASSRVGASGGQREQFF.

This chain uses TRBV20-1 with TRBJ1-1; TCRdb's D call of TRBD1 is untestable without DNA. The germline CDR1 and CDR2 sequences are DFQATT and SNEGSKA (reference sequence). CDR3 length: 12 amino acids. The CDR3 here is CSARRRGTEAFF.

This chain joins TRBV6-1 and TRBJ2-1; checking the TCRdb D call of TRBD2 is not possible without DNA. The CDR3 length is 14 residues. Germline V lookup: CDR1 MNHNS, CDR2 SASEGT. CDR3 loop: CASRPGLVTSEQFF.

The chain recombines TRBV7-8 with TRBJ2-7; TCRdb picks TRBD1, but there is no DNA to check that call. CDR1 is SGHVS and CDR2 is FQNEAQ in the germline V gene. This CDR3 comprises 16 residues. The CDR3 spells CASSLGQGIVSYEQYF.

The gene calls are TRBV15 and TRBJ2-2; TCRdb returns TRBD1, unconfirmable since there is no DNA. This CDR3 is built from 14 residues. From germline, CDR1 is LNHNV and CDR2 YYDKDF (reference sequence). This CDR3 reads CATRPGQGTGELFF.

The gene calls are TRBV7-2 and TRBJ2-5; TCRdb returns TRBD1, unconfirmable since there is no DNA. Germline values: CDR1 SGHTA, CDR2 FQGNSA. This CDR3 is 14 amino acids long. Here the CDR3 reads CASRLDRVQETQYF.